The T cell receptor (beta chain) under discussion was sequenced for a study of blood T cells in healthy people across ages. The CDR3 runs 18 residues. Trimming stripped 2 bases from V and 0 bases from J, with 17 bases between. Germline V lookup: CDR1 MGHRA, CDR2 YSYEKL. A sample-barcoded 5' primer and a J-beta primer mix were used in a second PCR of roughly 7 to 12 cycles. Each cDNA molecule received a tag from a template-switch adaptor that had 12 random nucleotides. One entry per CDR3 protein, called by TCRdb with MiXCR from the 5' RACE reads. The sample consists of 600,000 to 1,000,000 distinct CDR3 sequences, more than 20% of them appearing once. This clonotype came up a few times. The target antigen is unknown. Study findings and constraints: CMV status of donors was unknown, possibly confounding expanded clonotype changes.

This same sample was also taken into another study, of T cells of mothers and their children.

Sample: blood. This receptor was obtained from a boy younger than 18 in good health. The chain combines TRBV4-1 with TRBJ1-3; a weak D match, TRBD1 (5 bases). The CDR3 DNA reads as TGCGCCAGCAGCCAATTTTCTCTCAGGGCCCCCTCTGGAAACACCATATATTTT. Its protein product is CASSQFSLRAPSGNTIYF.